This entry describes one T cell receptor (beta chain). Its binding antigen is unknown. Per-nucleotide qualities are absent, and no much larger clonotype sits a single base away. These data belong to a study of cytomegalovirus exposure and HLA in healthy donors (TCRdb year 2017). Concerning the study at large: An earlier analysis of approximately 640 of the donors reported about 250 Gb of sequence data and 120 million or so unique TCR beta sequences from 150 million to 200 million T cells. Donor age, sex, ethnicity and CMV serostatus were collected together with the repertoire data. Both class I and class II loci were covered by HLA typing, at four-digit resolution. Roughly five DR-DQ haplotypes were treated as single units for association and clustering because of strong linkage in the cohort. The number of donors typed differed by locus, with roughly 629-640 for A, B, C, DRB1 and DQB1, roughly 520 for DQA1, about 610 for DPA1, and some 440 for DPB1. Across about 370 genotyped donors of the cohort, an average of roughly 200,000 unique TCR beta nucleotide sequences per donor were sequenced, and 15% to 20% of those sequences were non-productive. The study aimed to test whether signatures of past pathogen exposure could be identified by cataloging public T cell receptors. The later analysis used no new phenotypic data to find candidate immune exposures, relying instead on TCR beta sequences and their occurrence across donors. About 320 gigabases of sequencing data and approximately 85 million unique TCR sequences were included in an early release covering several hundred HLA-typed donors. To study patterns of TCR occurrence, a later analysis re-analyzed previously published TCR beta repertoires from 600 to 750 donors and added high-resolution HLA genotyping. A later genetic analysis used genome-wide SNP genotypes for about 60% of the roughly 700 donors, treating that subset as a discovery cohort. An earlier analysis of 587 of the donors applied high-throughput TCR beta sequencing to assess whether each TCR beta V gene segment acted as functional or pseudogenic. Every repertoire in the discovery cohort had been generated on one and the same sequencing platform. High-throughput TCR immunosequencing, statistical association of individual TCRs with disease status, and machine learning were combined to predict cytomegalovirus infection status. Using immunosequencing, the study profiled T cell repertoires from about 610 subjects and related those repertoires to cytomegalovirus serostatus. The genetic ancestry cluster associated with self-reported Caucasian donors included about four fifths of the 398 genotyped donors. In addition to the first cohort of around 670 subjects, a separate validation cohort of 120 different subjects was used. Findings and caveats that apply to the study as a whole: Some IMGT-functional V segments, including TRBV6-2 and TRBV6-3, could not be distinguished by the 87-base-pair reads and were therefore excluded. A total of 164 TCR beta chains were listed by the study as associated with cytomegalovirus. The presence/absence analyses assumed that sequencing depth was roughly uniform across donors, and that assumption may not be true. Linkage disequilibrium might explain the correlated functional status among segregating V segments, but an unknown experimental factor could not be excluded. In a later analysis, the rate of TCR association differed among HLA loci, with DRB1 alleles having the most associated TCRs and HLA-C alleles having the fewest. A cluster of highly shared sequence variants was judged likely to represent a technical artifact of the sequencing pipeline. Most CMV-associated TCR beta chains appeared to be HLA-restricted in a later analysis, and the HLA associations seemed to be driven largely by CMV exposure. In a later analysis, HLA-associated TCR beta chains were found to be more clonally expanded and to have lower generation probabilities than equally common non-associated chains. Broadly in line with IMGT annotations, most TCR beta V segments showed up in productive rearrangements about 87% or about 30% of the time in an earlier analysis of 450 to 600 of the donors. A further reported finding was that TCR beta sequences accurately predicted the HLA-A and HLA-B alleles for most subjects in the first cohort. Because HLA typing was missing for some donors at each locus, association tests included only the typed subset. The only immune exposure information available for the cohort was CMV serostatus. Three of the identified cytomegalovirus-associated TCR beta chains were confirmed in vitro to be specific for cytomegalovirus antigens. V-gene and J-gene trimming of TCR beta chains was associated with a missense DCLRE1C variant in a later genetic analysis, and the association was replicated in an independent cohort. At a false discovery rate of 0.05, a later analysis linked under 20,000 TCR beta sequences to specific HLA alleles. In both the original and validation cohorts, the classifier was reported to diagnose cytomegalovirus status with high specificity and sensitivity. A later genetic analysis reported fewer N-insertions in productive TCRs among donors in an Asian-associated ancestry cluster than the roughly 640-donor mean. The authors suggested that the approach could potentially be generalized to other disease states and immunological phenotypes. Strong co-occurrence of HLA alleles, especially DR and DQ, made assigning TCR associations to individual alleles difficult. Because counts were too low, 15 to 20 rarely observed V segments, including chromosome 9 orphons, were excluded from the earlier analysis of 587 of the donors. While some public TCRs were present in many individuals, most TCR sequences turned up only very rarely across donors. According to a later analysis, parvovirus B19, influenza, CMV and Epstein-Barr virus appeared linked to several top co-occurrence clusters. The cohort was sequenced for TCR beta chains only, and without alpha or paired-chain data the features that could be detected were limited.

Libraries were constructed by the immunoSEQ multiplex PCR assay. For the multiplex PCR, a mixture combining 60 forward primers for TCR Vbeta segments and 13 reverse primers for TCR Jbeta segments was used. A multiplex PCR assay on genomic DNA amplified the CDR3 region of rearranged TCR beta genes. The Illumina HiSeq System was used to sequence the amplified TCR beta libraries as 87-base-pair reads. The study's processing was this. Across the 700 or so repertoires, a later analysis counted tens of millions of unique TCR beta chains, 8.5 million to 12 million of which were shared by at least two donors. A nearest-neighbor algorithm error-corrected the raw reads and collapsed the reads into unique sequences, merging closely related sequences to remove PCR and sequencing errors. Alignment of CDR3 sequences to IMGT reference sequences was used to assign V, D and J gene segments. For a sequence to be retained, a match of at least six nucleotides to both a V gene segment and a J gene segment was required. Rearrangements were called productive when the CDR3 lacked stop codons and stayed in frame with V and J; all others were non-productive. Following IMGT convention, CDR3 was defined as the stretch from the second conserved V-encoded cysteine to the conserved J-encoded phenylalanine. In an earlier analysis of more than 550 of the donors, sequences lacking an unambiguous match to a single V gene segment were excluded. In an earlier analysis of 587 of the donors, V segments were called functional above 56.7% productive rearrangements and were called segregating when the between-donor standard deviation exceeded 5%. A statistical classification framework was built for diagnosing cytomegalovirus status from the catalog of TCR beta chain sequences. A later analysis assigned V and J genes by comparing TCR nucleotide sequences with IMGT/GENE-DB human TR gene sequences. Using the TCRdist pipeline, a later analysis assigned CDR3 sequences along with most-parsimonious VDJ recombination scenarios. In a later analysis, each TCR beta chain was defined by its CDR3 amino acid sequence together with its V-gene family, and reads lacking a unique V-gene family were excluded. To address suspected cross-contamination and a sequencing artifact, a later analysis removed 592 highly shared, low-generation-probability nucleotide sequences. In a later analysis, a clonal expansion index for each public chain was calculated from normalized within-repertoire ranks of inferred template counts. Generation probabilities in a later analysis came from a VDJ recombination model fitted to out-of-frame rearrangements, and those results were checked against IGoR. A later analysis scored TCR-TCR, TCR-HLA and TCR-CMV co-occurrence with hypergeometric tests, applying a repertoire-size bias correction to TCR pairs. To estimate false discovery rates, a later analysis permuted the HLA or CMV assignments 20 times. In a later analysis, co-occurring TCRs were grouped with DBSCAN, and TCRdist sequence similarity was added when clustering was performed within HLA-allele-positive subsets. Repertoires with fewer than 30,000 or more than 120,000 public chains were left out of co-occurrence clustering, as were five repertoires with anomalous nucleotide sharing. The table was pulled from immuneACCESS by TCRdb, which kept in-frame rearrangements only. Such tables lose some clones; where checked, under half of the loss comes from unresolved V genes, and the rest has no known cause. Clone size and V and J calls were adopted from that table, with D and trimming inferred from the DNA. The sample table contains 85,000 to 130,000 clones; only one count was recorded for 60% to 85% of them. Approximately 2.6% of the sample rests with the top ten.

The cohort consisted of hundreds of healthy bone marrow donors. At the time of sampling, every cohort member was nominally healthy, though immune exposures that went unrecorded were likely present. The donor tested CMV seropositive, placing the donor among the 250 to 300 seropositive members of the cohort. Every donor gave a peripheral blood sample, and the peripheral blood mononuclear cells from that sample were used for TCR beta sequencing. The Qiagen DNeasy Blood Extraction Kit was used to extract genomic DNA from the blood cell samples. V was cut back by 0 bases and J by 7 bases, leaving a gap of 5 bases between them. From a lookup of the germline V gene, CDR1 and CDR2 are SGHRS and YFSETQ. From the cysteine up to the phenylalanine, the CDR3 has a length of 11 residues. The read is trimmed to its CDR3 DNA, 33 bases read in frame from base 1.

The sequence derives from a male donor in good health and CMV-seropositive. The V gene is TRBV5-1 and the J gene is TRBJ2-7, with the D gene uncertain. Material for sequencing was PBMCs. The DNA sequence is as follows: TGCGCCAGCAGCTTGGACTGGGAGCAGTACTTC. Its protein reads: CASSLDWEQYF.